The 24 T cell receptor beta chains below all came from one sample that was sequenced in a study of blood T cell repertoires in COVID-19. Sequencing was performed with immunoSEQ multiplex PCR; in TCRdb, only in-frame clones are kept and a portion is missing. The table includes 250,000 or so clones, about 88% detected once. Sequenced sample: peripheral blood. The receptors come from a woman between 40 and 55 years old who had recovered from COVID-19.

V usage is TRBV15 and J usage is TRBJ1-2, with D possibly TRBD1 on 5 matching bases. CDR3 length equals 12 residues. The ends were cut back, 3 bases at V and 9 bases at J, with 11 bases in the middle. Germline V gene sequence: CDR1 LNHNV, CDR2 YYDKDF (reference sequence). The CDR3, as DNA: TGTGCCACCAGCAGGGACAACGGTCGCTACACCTTC. Encoded protein: CATSRDNGRYTF.

This clone was seen more than once but under ten times. The V gene is TRBV5-1, the J gene TRBJ2-1; TRBD1 is a possible D gene (6 bases). Germline V gene sequence: CDR1 SGHRS, CDR2 YFSETQ. Between the trimmed V and J ends, which lost 0 bases and 8 bases, there was a span of 15 bases. The CDR3 contains 15 residues. CDR3 sequence reads: CASSLETVQGDEQFF. The CDR3 nucleotides read TGCGCCAGCAGCTTGGAAACGGTACAGGGTGATGAGCAGTTCTTC.

The rearrangement links TRBV19 to TRBJ2-7; TRBD1 aligns across 10 bases. Germline V gene sequence: CDR1 LNHDA, CDR2 SQIVND (reference sequence). Trimming took 5 bases from V and 4 from J; bases not matched to a gene: 5. The CDR3 totals 14 residues. CDR3: CASSPGQGLYEQYF. The CDR3 coding sequence is TGTGCCAGTAGTCCGGGACAGGGGCTATACGAGCAGTACTTC.

The chain combines TRBV5-1 with TRBJ2-1; TRBD1 matches at 8 bases. V lost 4 bases, J lost 7 bases, and 7 bases stayed unmatched. Germline CDR1 reads SGHRS; CDR2 reads YFSETQ. The CDR3 sequence is 14 residues long. CDR3 DNA sequence: TGCGCCAGCAGCGCGAATACAGGGGGAAATGAGCAGTTCTTC. Its translation: CASSANTGGNEQFF.

The chain has TRBV6-5 and TRBJ1-2; D unclear. This CDR3 is built from 15 residues. Trimming removed 6 bases at V and 4 bases at J, with 18 bases between. From germline, CDR1 is MNHEY and CDR2 SVGAGI. For the CDR3, the DNA is TGTGCCAGCAGCTCAATGCAGGTTTCTCTCTATGGCTACACCTTC. As protein: CASSSMQVSLYGYTF.

V gene TRBV10-3 combines with J gene TRBJ2-7; possible D gene TRBD1, 7 bases. There are 14 residues in the CDR3. Trimming removed 6 bases from V and 6 bases from J, with 18 bases in between. The germline CDR1 and CDR2 sequences are ENHRY and SYGVKD. The chain's CDR3 is CAISLAFEGAEQYV. The CDR3 DNA follows: TGTGCCATCAGCCTAGCGTTCGAGGGGGCCGAGCAGTACGTC.

The chain carries TRBV14 and TRBJ2-1; D is unclear. The CDR3 extends over 15 amino acids. V was clipped by 1 base and J by 6 bases, with 13 bases between them. Germline V gene lookup returns CDR1 SGHDN and CDR2 FVKESK. DNA of the CDR3: TGTGCCAGCAGCCAAGGAGCGTTCGATGGCAATGAGCAGTTCTTC. This gives the protein CASSQGAFDGNEQFF.

This clone showed up many times. The rearrangement uses TRBV6-6 and TRBJ1-4, with D possibly TRBD1 on 6 matching bases. V shed 2 bases and J shed 8 bases, with 12 bases lying between them. From germline, CDR1 is MNHNY and CDR2 SVGAGI (reference sequence). This CDR3 is 14 amino acids long. The CDR3 reads CASSYGGAAEKLFF. As DNA, the CDR3 is TGTGCCAGCAGTTACGGGGGGGCCGCCGAAAAACTGTTTTTT.

This rearrangement joins TRBV11-2 to TRBJ2-7; TRBD2 matches at 11 bases. This CDR3 region has 19 residues. V lost 3 bases, J lost 2 bases, and 15 bases stayed unmatched. Germline values: CDR1 SGHAT, CDR2 FQNNGV. This chain's CDR3 is CASSFARLAGGHGTYEQYF. CDR3 in DNA: TGTGCCAGCAGCTTTGCGAGGCTAGCGGGGGGCCACGGGACCTACGAGCAGTACTTC. Looking up the rest from reference TRBV11-2 and TRBJ2-7 gives the full variable domain: EAGVAQSPRYKIIEKRQSVAFWCNPISGHATLYWYQQILGQGPKLLIQFQNNGVVDDSQLPKDRFSAERLKGVDSTLKIQPAKLEDSAVYLCASSFARLAGGHGTYEQYFGPGTRLTVT.

The chain couples TRBV18 to TRBJ2-7; TRBD1 might be the D (5 bases). The CDR3 has 12 amino acids. CDR1 and CDR2 (germline): KGHSH, LQKENI. The V and J ends lost 5 bases and 6 bases respectively, with 11 bases between them. Here the CDR3 DNA reads TGTGCCAGCTCATTCCCAGACAGCGAGCAGTACTTC. It specifies CASSFPDSEQYF.

The V gene is TRBV4-1, the J gene TRBJ1-6, with 9 nucleotides matching TRBD1. Losses at the gene ends were 4 bases for V and 6 bases for J; bases not matched to a gene: 16. CDR3 length: 19 residues. The germline V gene encodes CDR1 MGHRA and CDR2 YSYEKL. CDR3 sequence (DNA): TGCGCCAGCAGCCGACCCCGGACAGGGGCCAGTCTGGGTAATTCACCCCTCCACTTT. Translated, it gives CASSRPRTGASLGNSPLHF.

V is TRBV4-2 and J is TRBJ2-5, with a tentative D call TRBD2 (5 bases). In germline, CDR1 is LGHNA, CDR2 YNFKEQ. V was shortened by 5 bases and J by 5 bases, with 12 bases between the two germline ends. This CDR3 comprises 13 residues. CDR3 residues: CASSNGEMETQYF. The CDR3, as DNA: TGTGCCAGCAGCAACGGGGAGATGGAGACCCAGTACTTC.

The chain employs TRBV14 and TRBJ2-4; 7 bases agree with TRBD2. The CDR3 runs 16 residues. V shed 5 bases, J shed 3 bases, and the junction held 10 bases outside the gene matches. Per germline, CDR1 SGHDN and CDR2 FVKESK. This CDR3 is CASSLGVGGGKNIQYF. CDR3 DNA sequence: TGTGCCAGCAGCTTAGGGGTTGGCGGGGGCAAAAACATTCAGTACTTC.

This sequence joins TRBV24-1 and TRBJ2-7, with TRBD1 identical over 10 bases. With 7 bases clipped from V and 7 bases from J, the junction kept 12 bases outside the gene matches. Germline V gene sequence: CDR1 KGHDR, CDR2 SFDVKD. The CDR3 has 15 residues. The CDR3 sequence: CATSQGDRGSREQYF. The CDR3 DNA is TGTGCCACCAGCCAGGGGGACAGGGGCTCGAGGGAGCAGTACTTC.

This clone was counted a single time. V usage is TRBV11-3 and J usage is TRBJ2-1; D is unclear. The V end lost 5 bases, the J end lost 0 bases, and 11 bases lay between the germline ends. CDR3 length equals 15 residues. The V gene's germline CDR1 is SGHNT and CDR2 YENEEA. The CDR3 DNA is TGTGCCAGCAGCCCCACAGTGAGCTCCTACAATGAGCAGTTCTTC. It specifies CASSPTVSSYNEQFF. The full variable domain, with the rest looked up from reference TRBV11-3 and TRBJ2-1, is EAGVVQSPRYKIIEKKQPVAFWCNPISGHNTLYWYLQNLGQGPELLIRYENEEAVDDSQLPKDRFSAERLKGVDSTLKIQPAELGDSAVYLCASSPTVSSYNEQFFGPGTRLTVL.

This rearrangement joins TRBV7-2 to TRBJ1-6, with TRBD1 as a possible D gene (5 bases). This CDR3 comprises 15 residues. Trimming took 1 base from V and 9 from J, leaving 13 bases between them. Germline loops: CDR1 SGHTA, CDR2 FQGNSA. As DNA, the CDR3 is TGTGCCAGCAGCTTAGAAGCCAGGGTTGGTTCACCCCTCCACTTT. This codes for CASSLEARVGSPLHF.

V gene TRBV10-3 combines with J gene TRBJ1-2; D unresolved. The germline V and J ends were trimmed by 7 bases and 8 bases, with 26 bases remaining between them. Looked up from germline, CDR1 is ENHRY and CDR2 is SYGVKD. The CDR3 contains 16 residues. CDR3 loop: CAITNSGDPFSGGYTF. In DNA form, the CDR3 reads TGTGCCATCACCAACTCGGGAGACCCTTTTTCGGGCGGCTACACCTTC.

The chain combines TRBV13 with TRBJ1-6, with 7 positions matching TRBD1. V dropped 6 bases and J dropped 0; count of bases not matched to a gene: 2. The CDR3 has 15 amino acids. Germline CDR1 reads PRHDT; CDR2 reads FYEKMQ (reference sequence). The CDR3 DNA follows: TGTGCCAGCAGGGACAGGACCTCCTATAATTCACCCCTCCACTTT. It specifies CASRDRTSYNSPLHF.

This chain connects TRBV5-6 to TRBJ2-7; D may be TRBD2 (5 bases). The CDR3 loop spans 14 amino acids. V was shortened by 3 bases and J by 5 bases, with 15 bases between the two germline ends. Germline V gene data show CDR1 as SGHDT and CDR2 as YYEEEE. The CDR3 sequence is CASSWTGIHHEQYF. CDR3 DNA: TGTGCCAGCAGCTGGACCGGGATCCACCACGAGCAGTACTTC. The whole variable domain, remainder taken from reference TRBV5-6 and TRBJ2-7, is DAGVTQSPTHLIKTRGQQVTLRCSPKSGHDTVSWYQQALGQGPQFIFQYYEEEERQRGNFPDRFSGHQFPNYSSELNVNALLLGDSALYLCASSWTGIHHEQYFGPGTRLTVT.

The sample holds many counts of this clone. The rearrangement joins TRBV7-2 to TRBJ2-7, with 7 bases fitting TRBD2. CDR3 length: 16 residues. Germline V lookup: CDR1 SGHTA, CDR2 FQGNSA. J gave up 0 bases and V 5 bases, and 10 bases lay outside the gene matches. The CDR3 protein is CASSKIGGSLSYEQYV. The CDR3 DNA reads as TGTGCCAGCAGCAAAATAGGCGGGAGTCTCTCCTACGAGCAGTACGTC.

The J gene is TRBJ2-1, the V gene TRBV6-6, with a weak D call TRBD2 (5 bases). CDR1 MNHNY and CDR2 SVGAGI come from the germline V gene (reference sequence). V dropped 0 bases and J dropped 0 bases, with 9 bases sitting between them. CDR3 size: 16 residues. In DNA, the CDR3 is TGTGCCAGCAGTTACTCGAGGGCTAGCTCCTACAATGAGCAGTTCTTC. Its protein is CASSYSRASSYNEQFF.

The CDR3 spells CASSLKGQSFPISTDTQYF. The DNA of the CDR3 is TGTGCCAGCAGTTTAAAGGGGCAGTCGTTCCCCATTTCCACAGATACGCAGTATTTT. The chain has TRBV28 and TRBJ2-3, with D possibly TRBD1 on 5 matching bases. The V end was cut by 2 bases, the J end by 2 bases, with 23 bases between. The CDR3 consists of 19 residues. From germline, CDR1 is MDHEN and CDR2 SYDVKM.

The chain recombines TRBV11-2 with TRBJ2-5, with a tentative D call TRBD2 (7 bases). V lost 8 bases and J 4 bases, leaving 14 bases between the germline ends. The germline gives CDR1 SGHAT, CDR2 FQNNGV. CDR3 length equals 13 residues. CDR3 nucleotide sequence: TGTGCCAGCTATGGGGGGGGCGGAGAGACCCAGTACTTC. It encodes CASYGGGGETQYF.

J is TRBJ1-1 and V is TRBV11-1; TRBD1 is a possible D gene (5 bases). V was cut by 2 bases and J by 2 bases, with 9 bases left in between. The germline V gene has CDR1 SGHAT and CDR2 FQDESV (reference sequence). This CDR3 has 14 residues. CDR3 bases: TGTGCCAGCAGCTTACAGGGAGGAAACACTGAAGCTTTCTTT. It yields the protein CASSLQGGNTEAFF.